This passage covers 20 T cell receptor beta chains from one sample sequenced in a study of PD-1 blockade in classical Hodgkin lymphoma. Time point in this sample: cycle 4 day 1 (C4D1), after five to seven weeks of nivolumab. Autologous stem cell transplantation was followed by relapse in every patient, and brentuximab vedotin exposure varied. The table came from immunoSEQ multiplex PCR; TCRdb's copy has only in-frame clones and leaves some out. The table includes roughly 46,000 clones, roughly 80% detected once. The material sequenced was peripheral blood mononuclear cells (PBMCs), taken before the fourth cycle of nivolumab. The receptors here all came from a human donor with classical Hodgkin lymphoma.

A note on this clone: The sample has other DNA sequences that encode this CDR3 too. The J gene is TRBJ2-7, the V gene TRBV9; TRBD2 matches at 13 bases. V shed 2 bases, J shed 6 bases, and the junction held 5 bases outside the gene matches. Per germline, CDR1 SGDLS and CDR2 YYNGEE. This CDR3 has 15 residues. The CDR3 loop reads CASSVGLAGVAEQYF. CDR3 nucleotides: TGTGCCAGCAGCGTCGGACTAGCGGGAGTTGCCGAGCAGTACTTC. The full variable domain, with the rest looked up from reference TRBV9 and TRBJ2-7, is DSGVTQTPKHLITATGQRVTLRCSPRSGDLSVYWYQQSLDQGLQFLIQYYNGEERAKGNILERFSAQQFPDLHSELNLSSLELGDSALYFCASSVGLAGVAEQYFGPGTRLTVT.

The chain carries TRBV15 and TRBJ1-3; D call uncertain. The CDR3 totals 16 residues. The ends were cut back, 3 bases at V and 0 bases at J, with 12 bases in the middle. Germline V CDR1 and CDR2: LNHNV, YYDKDF (reference sequence). CDR3 in amino acids: CATSRESTSSGNTIYF. DNA of the CDR3: TGTGCCACCAGCAGGGAATCCACAAGCTCTGGAAACACCATATATTTT. The variable domain in full, with the rest retrieved from reference TRBV15 and TRBJ1-3, is DAMVIQNPRYQVTQFGKPVTLSCSQTLNHNVMYWYQQKSSQAPKLLFHYYDKDFNNEADTPDNFQSRRPNTSFCFLDIRSPGLGDTAMYLCATSRESTSSGNTIYFGEGSWLTVV.

The chain combines TRBV4-1 with TRBJ2-5; a possible D gene is TRBD1 (5 bases). The ends were cut back, 6 bases at V and 1 base at J, with 12 bases in the middle. CDR3 length equals 14 residues. CDR1 and CDR2 from the germline V gene are MGHRA and YSYEKL. Here the CDR3 DNA reads TGCGCCAGCAGTAAACAGGAGATCCAAGAGACCCAGTACTTC. This codes for CASSKQEIQETQYF.

The chain is built from TRBV4-1 and TRBJ2-6, with a weak D call TRBD1 (6 bases). The ends were cut back, 4 bases at V and 4 bases at J, with 14 bases in the middle. Germline lookup yields CDR1 MGHRA and CDR2 YSYEKL. This CDR3 has 16 residues. The CDR3 DNA reads as TGCGCCAGCAGCCGAACAGGGTTGGCCGGGGCCAACGTCCTGACTTTC. Protein: CASSRTGLAGANVLTF.

This chain uses TRBV29-1 with TRBJ2-1; TRBD1 matches at 10 bases. CDR1 and CDR2 (germline): SQVTM, ANQGSEA. The V segment lost 6 bases and the J segment 8 bases; nucleotides outside the gene matches: 10. This CDR3 is built from 14 residues. The CDR3 loop reads CSVGTGTGDHEQFF. The CDR3 DNA sequence: TGCAGCGTGGGAACCGGGACAGGGGACCATGAGCAGTTCTTC.

The J gene is TRBJ1-1, the V gene TRBV19, with a tentative D call TRBD1 (5 bases). In germline, CDR1 is LNHDA, CDR2 SQIVND (reference sequence). The V gene lost 5 bases and the J gene lost 0 bases, with 13 bases spanning the gap. CDR3 length equals 15 residues. For the CDR3, the DNA is TGTGCCAGTAGTCCATTGGGACGGATGAACACTGAAGCTTTCTTT. Protein product: CASSPLGRMNTEAFF. The whole variable domain, remainder taken from reference TRBV19 and TRBJ1-1, is DGGITQSPKYLFRKEGQNVTLSCEQNLNHDAMYWYRQDPGQGLRLIYYSQIVNDFQKGDIAEGYSVSREKKESFPLTVTSAQKNPTAFYLCASSPLGRMNTEAFFGQGTRLTVV.

This clone was seen at least ten times. The chain carries TRBV4-3 and TRBJ2-5, with 9 bases lining up with TRBD1. V shed 4 bases and J 4 bases; nucleotides not matched to a gene: 10. Germline CDR1 is LGHNA and CDR2 is YSLEER. CDR3 size: 16 residues. The CDR3 sequence: CASSPSPQGAGETQYF. The CDR3 coding sequence is TGCGCCAGCAGCCCCAGCCCACAGGGGGCCGGAGAGACCCAGTACTTC.

The genes are TRBV18 and TRBJ2-7; weak D call: TRBD2 (6 bases). Trimming removed 1 base at V and 0 bases at J, with 7 bases between. CDR1 is KGHSH and CDR2 is LQKENI in the germline V gene. There are 14 residues in the CDR3. The CDR3 sequence is CASSPQGLSYEQYF. The CDR3 DNA is TGTGCCAGCTCACCACAGGGACTCTCCTACGAGCAGTACTTC.

The CDR3 region has the DNA TGTGCCAGCAGCCGGCATTTCGGGGAGCTGTTTTTT. Protein sequence: CASSRHFGELFF. The chain combines TRBV28 with TRBJ2-2; D remains unclear. CDR3 length: 12 amino acids. V dropped 6 bases and J dropped 7 bases, with 9 bases sitting between them. Germline V gene data show CDR1 as MDHEN and CDR2 as SYDVKM.

This clone was recorded many times. This chain links TRBV10-2 with TRBJ2-1; no definite D call. The CDR3 spans 18 residues. V lost 0 bases and J lost 5, with 20 bases in between. Per the germline V gene, CDR1 is WSHSY and CDR2 is SAAADI. The CDR3 spells CASSESSPRHGGDNEQFF. Written as DNA, the CDR3 is TGCGCCAGCAGTGAGTCGAGTCCACGCCATGGCGGAGACAATGAGCAGTTCTTC.

This chain uses TRBV6-1 with TRBJ2-4; D remains ambiguous. Between the trimmed V and J ends, which lost 4 bases and 8 bases, there was a span of 12 bases. The CDR3 has 13 amino acids. In germline, CDR1 is MNHNS, CDR2 SASEGT. The DNA for the CDR3 is TGTGCCAGCAGTGTTGTCAGTGGCGACATTCAGTACTTC. Protein sequence: CASSVVSGDIQYF.

The rearrangement joins TRBV4-2 to TRBJ2-6; TRBD1 might be the D (5 bases). Between the trimmed V and J ends, which lost 0 bases and 1 base, there was a span of 13 bases. The germline CDR1 and CDR2 sequences are LGHNA and YNFKEQ. The CDR3 extends over 18 amino acids. DNA for the CDR3: TGTGCCAGCAGCCAAGACGGGTTGGGGCTTTCTGGGGCCAACGTCCTGACTTTC. It translates to CASSQDGLGLSGANVLTF.

The chain combines TRBV27 with TRBJ1-3; 7 bases line up with TRBD1. This CDR3 is 15 amino acids long. V lost 2 bases, J lost 10 bases, and 11 bases stayed unmatched. CDR1 and CDR2 (germline): MNHEY, SMNVEV (reference sequence). In DNA, the CDR3 is TGTGCCAGCAGTTTACGTGGAGGGACAGTAGGGACCATATATTTT. Residues: CASSLRGGTVGTIYF.

The chain joins TRBV5-6 to TRBJ1-5; 10 bases are shared with TRBD1. From germline, CDR1 is SGHDT and CDR2 YYEEEE. There are 15 residues in the CDR3. The trim removed 3 bases at V and 5 bases at J, leaving 5 bases unmatched. The CDR3 nucleotides are TGTGCCAGCAGCTCGACAGGGGGCGGAGATCAGCCCCAGCATTTT. Residues: CASSSTGGGDQPQHF. The variable domain in full, with the rest retrieved from reference TRBV5-6 and TRBJ1-5, is DAGVTQSPTHLIKTRGQQVTLRCSPKSGHDTVSWYQQALGQGPQFIFQYYEEEERQRGNFPDRFSGHQFPNYSSELNVNALLLGDSALYLCASSSTGGGDQPQHFGDGTRLSIL.

In its sample, this clone was seen once. V gene TRBV7-2 combines with J gene TRBJ2-7; 9 bases align to TRBD1. Losses at the gene ends were 6 bases for V and 6 bases for J; bases not matched to a gene: 12. Germline assignment: CDR1 SGHTA and CDR2 FQGNSA. The CDR3 extends over 15 amino acids. The CDR3 region is CASSYPDRGSFEQYF. The DNA for the CDR3 is TGTGCCAGCAGTTACCCGGACAGGGGAAGCTTCGAGCAGTACTTC.

The V and J genes are TRBV10-1 and TRBJ2-3; 9 bases are shared with TRBD1. CDR1 is WNHNN, CDR2 SYGVQD, per germline (reference sequence). This CDR3 has 15 residues. V dropped 1 base and J dropped 6; count of bases not matched to a gene: 5. CDR3 bases: TGCGCCAGCAGTGAGTTCGGGACAGGGTTTGATACGCAGTATTTT. This encodes CASSEFGTGFDTQYF.

This clone was seen only a few times. V is TRBV11-2 and J is TRBJ2-3; 11 nucleotides line up with TRBD2. With V trimmed by 3 bases and J by 11 bases, 13 bases remained unmatched. There are 16 residues in the CDR3. Per germline, CDR1 SGHAT and CDR2 FQNNGV. CDR3 residues: CASSFGRLAGRTMQYF. The DNA for the CDR3 is TGTGCCAGCAGCTTTGGGCGACTAGCGGGACGGACTATGCAGTATTTT.

V and J are TRBV4-3 and TRBJ1-3; D is possibly TRBD1 (5 bases). V was clipped by 0 bases and J by 2 bases, with 14 bases between them. CDR3 length: 17 residues. The V gene's germline CDR1 is LGHNA and CDR2 YSLEER. The CDR3 is CASSQEGPQVAGNTIYF. Written as DNA, the CDR3 is TGCGCCAGCAGCCAAGAGGGACCCCAGGTAGCTGGAAACACCATATATTTT.

The V gene is TRBV6-5, the J gene TRBJ1-5; D ambiguous. CDR1 and CDR2 (germline): MNHEY, SVGAGI. This CDR3 has 13 amino acids. Trimming removed 2 bases at V and 11 bases at J, with 13 bases between. This chain's CDR3 is CASSYGPSGAQHF. The CDR3 DNA reads TGTGCCAGCAGTTACGGGCCGTCCGGGGCCCAGCATTTT.

V usage is TRBV4-3 and J usage is TRBJ2-6; D is unresolved. Trimming took 0 bases from V and 0 from J, leaving 12 bases between them. Germline V gives CDR1 LGHNA, CDR2 YSLEER. This CDR3 region has 18 residues. Written as DNA, the CDR3 is TGCGCCAGCAGCCAAGAGCATCTCCTGGGCTCTGGGGCCAACGTCCTGACTTTC. As protein: CASSQEHLLGSGANVLTF.